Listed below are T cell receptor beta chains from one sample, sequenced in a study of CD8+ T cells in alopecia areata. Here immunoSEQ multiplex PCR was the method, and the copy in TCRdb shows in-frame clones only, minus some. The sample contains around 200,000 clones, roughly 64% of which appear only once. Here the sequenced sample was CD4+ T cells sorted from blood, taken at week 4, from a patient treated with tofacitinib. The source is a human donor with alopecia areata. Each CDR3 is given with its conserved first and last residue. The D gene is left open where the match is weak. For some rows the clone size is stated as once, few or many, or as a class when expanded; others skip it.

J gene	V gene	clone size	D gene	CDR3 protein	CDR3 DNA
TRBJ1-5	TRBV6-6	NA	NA	CASSAPGGGQPQHF	TGTGCCAGCAGCGCCCCTGGAGGTGGTCAGCCCCAGCATTTT
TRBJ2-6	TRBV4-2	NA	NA	CASSQAGGANGANVLTF	TGTGCCAGCAGCCAAGCGGGGGGCGCGAATGGGGCCAACGTCCTGACTTTC
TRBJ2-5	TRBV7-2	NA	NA	CASSLGSAETQYF	TGTGCCAGCAGCTTAGGAAGCGCGGAGACCCAGTACTTC
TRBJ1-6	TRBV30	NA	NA	CAWSKDSPGNNSPLHF	TGTGCCTGGAGCAAGGACAGCCCAGGGAATAATTCACCCCTCCACTTT
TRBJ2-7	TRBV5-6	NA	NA	CATQRAGISGLHEQYF	TGTGCCACCCAACGGGCAGGGATATCCGGCTTGCACGAGCAGTACTTC
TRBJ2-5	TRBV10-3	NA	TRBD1	CAISEDREETQYF	TGTGCCATCAGTGAGGACAGGGAAGAGACCCAGTACTTC
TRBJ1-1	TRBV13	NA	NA	CASSDRQASTEAFF	TGTGCCAGCAGCGACAGACAGGCAAGCACTGAAGCTTTCTTT
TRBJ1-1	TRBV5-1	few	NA	CASSLDSEAFF	TGCGCCAGCAGCTTGGACAGTGAAGCTTTCTTT
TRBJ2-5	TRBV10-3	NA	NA	CATRDGYTETQYF	TGTGCCACCCGGGATGGCTATACGGAGACCCAGTACTTC
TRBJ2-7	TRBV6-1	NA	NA	CASRAGTQPGREQYF	TGTGCCAGCAGGGCCGGGACTCAGCCAGGGCGCGAGCAGTACTTC
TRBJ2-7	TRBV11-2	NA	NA	CASSLDPGREQYF	TGTGCCAGCAGCTTAGATCCGGGGAGAGAGCAGTACTTC
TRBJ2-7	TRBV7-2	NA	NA	CASAPGTPYEQYF	TGTGCCAGCGCTCCCGGGACCCCCTACGAGCAGTACTTC
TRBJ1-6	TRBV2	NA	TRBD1	CASRPFQTGLNSPLHF	TGTGCCAGCAGGCCTTTCCAGACAGGGTTAAATTCACCCCTCCACTTT
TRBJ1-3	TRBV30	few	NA	CAWSNRGRRGNTIYF	TGTGCCTGGAGTAATAGGGGACGAAGAGGAAACACCATATATTTT
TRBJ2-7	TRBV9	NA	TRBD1	CASSVGLDPGGEQYF	TGTGCCAGCAGCGTAGGTCTGGACCCAGGGGGCGAGCAGTACTTC
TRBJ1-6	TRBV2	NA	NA	CASSEALGRASNSPLHF	TGTGCCAGCAGTGAAGCGCTTGGCAGGGCATCTAATTCACCCCTCCACTTT
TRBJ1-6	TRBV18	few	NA	CASSPSATWPLHF	TGTGCCAGCTCACCCTCCGCGACCTGGCCCCTCCACTTT
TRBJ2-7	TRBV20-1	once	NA	CSARTTYEQYF	TGCAGTGCTAGAACCACCTACGAGCAGTACTTC
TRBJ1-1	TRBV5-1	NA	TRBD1	CASSLESTGVEAFF	TGCGCCAGCAGCTTGGAGTCGACAGGGGTTGAAGCTTTCTTT
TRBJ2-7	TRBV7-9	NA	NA	CASSFNSYEQYF	TGTGCCAGCAGCTTCAATTCCTACGAGCAGTACTTC
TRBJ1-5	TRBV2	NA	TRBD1	CASSGTGGDQPQHF	TGTGCCAGCAGTGGGACAGGGGGCGATCAGCCCCAGCATTTT
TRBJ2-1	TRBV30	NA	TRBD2	CAWSAGGPRNEQFF	TGTGCCTGGTCCGCGGGGGGGCCCCGGAATGAGCAGTTCTTC
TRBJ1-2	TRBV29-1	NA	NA	CSVQPGRGARGYTF	TGCAGCGTTCAACCGGGGCGGGGGGCTCGTGGCTACACCTTC
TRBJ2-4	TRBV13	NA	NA	CASSFSSATQYF	TGTGCCAGCAGCTTTTCATCCGCGACTCAGTACTTC
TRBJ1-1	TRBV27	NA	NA	CASSFRLATEAFF	TGTGCCAGCAGTTTCCGACTTGCCACTGAAGCTTTCTTT
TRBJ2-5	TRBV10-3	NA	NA	CAISAEETQYF	TGTGCCATCAGTGCCGAAGAGACCCAGTACTTC
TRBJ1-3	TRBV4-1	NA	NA	CASSQDSLSGNTIYF	TGCGCCAGCAGCCAAGATTCCCTATCTGGAAACACCATATATTTT
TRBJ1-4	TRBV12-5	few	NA	CASGDDRRDEKLFF	TGTGCTAGTGGGGACGACCGGCGCGACGAAAAACTGTTTTTT
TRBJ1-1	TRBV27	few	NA	CASSFSWRDEAFF	TGTGCCAGCAGTTTTTCTTGGCGGGACGAAGCTTTCTTT
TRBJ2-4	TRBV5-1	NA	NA	CASSLESYQAKNIQYF	TGCGCCAGCAGCTTGGAGTCTTATCAAGCCAAAAACATTCAGTACTTC
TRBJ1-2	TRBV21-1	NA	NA	CASSKEGGYTF	TGTGCCAGCAGCAAGGAGGGTGGCTACACCTTC
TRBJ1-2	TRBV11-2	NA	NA	CASSLTDFAYGYTF	TGTGCCAGCAGCTTGACGGACTTTGCCTATGGCTACACCTTC
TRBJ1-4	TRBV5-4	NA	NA	CASSLHPQGELFF	TGTGCCAGCAGCTTGCACCCACAGGGTGAACTGTTTTTT
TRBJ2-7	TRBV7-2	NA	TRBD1	CASSLQGQASYEQYF	TGTGCCAGCAGCTTACAGGGACAGGCCTCCTACGAGCAGTACTTC
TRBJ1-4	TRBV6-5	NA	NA	CASSRDRKNEKLFF	TGTGCCAGCAGCCGCGACAGGAAGAATGAAAAACTGTTTTTT
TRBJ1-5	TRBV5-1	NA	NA	CASSPGPSQPQHF	TGCGCCAGCAGCCCCGGGCCCAGTCAGCCCCAGCATTTT
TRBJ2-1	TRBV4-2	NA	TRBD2	CASSPQGLAGSNEQFF	TGTGCCAGCAGCCCCCAAGGGCTAGCGGGTTCCAATGAGCAGTTCTTC
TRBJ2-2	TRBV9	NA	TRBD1	CASSVETGGFTGELFF	TGTGCCAGCAGCGTGGAGACAGGGGGTTTCACCGGGGAGCTGTTTTTT
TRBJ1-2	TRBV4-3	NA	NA	CASSQEPGVGYTF	TGCGCCAGCAGCCAAGAGCCAGGGGTAGGCTACACCTTC